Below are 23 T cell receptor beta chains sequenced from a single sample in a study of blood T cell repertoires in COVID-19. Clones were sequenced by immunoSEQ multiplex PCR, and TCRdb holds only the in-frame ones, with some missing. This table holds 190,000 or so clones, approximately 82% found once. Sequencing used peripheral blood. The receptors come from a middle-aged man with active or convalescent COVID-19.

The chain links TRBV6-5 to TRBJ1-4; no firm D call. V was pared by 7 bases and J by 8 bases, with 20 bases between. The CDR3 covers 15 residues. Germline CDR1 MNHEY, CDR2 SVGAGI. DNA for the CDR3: TGTGCCAGCACCGCGGGCCCCGAGCACGAAGAAAAACTGTTTTTT. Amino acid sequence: CASTAGPEHEEKLFF.

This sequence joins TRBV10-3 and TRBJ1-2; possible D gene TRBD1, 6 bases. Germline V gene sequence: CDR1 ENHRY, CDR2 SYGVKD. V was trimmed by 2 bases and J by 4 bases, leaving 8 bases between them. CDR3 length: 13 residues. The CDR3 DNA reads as TGTGCCATCAGTGAGGGACAGAGCTATGGCTACACCTTC. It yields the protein CAISEGQSYGYTF.

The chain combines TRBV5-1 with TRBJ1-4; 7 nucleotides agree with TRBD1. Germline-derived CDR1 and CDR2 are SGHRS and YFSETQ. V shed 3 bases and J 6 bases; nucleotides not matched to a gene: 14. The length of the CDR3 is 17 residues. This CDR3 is CASSSEDRRRPDEKLFF. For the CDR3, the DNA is TGCGCCAGCAGCTCGGAGGACAGGAGGAGGCCTGATGAAAAACTGTTTTTT.

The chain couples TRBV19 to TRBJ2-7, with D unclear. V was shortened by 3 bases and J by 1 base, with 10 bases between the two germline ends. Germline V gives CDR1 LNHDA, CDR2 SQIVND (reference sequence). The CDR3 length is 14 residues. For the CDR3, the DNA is TGTGCCAGTAGTATTCAGGCCGGTTCCTACGAGCAGTACTTC. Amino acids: CASSIQAGSYEQYF.

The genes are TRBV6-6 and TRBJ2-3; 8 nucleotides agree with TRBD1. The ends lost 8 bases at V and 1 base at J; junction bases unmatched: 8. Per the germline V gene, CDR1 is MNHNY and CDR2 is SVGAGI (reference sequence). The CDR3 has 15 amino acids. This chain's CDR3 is CASRDRPEGTDTQYF. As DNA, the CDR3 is TGTGCCAGCCGGGACAGGCCTGAGGGCACAGATACGCAGTATTTT.

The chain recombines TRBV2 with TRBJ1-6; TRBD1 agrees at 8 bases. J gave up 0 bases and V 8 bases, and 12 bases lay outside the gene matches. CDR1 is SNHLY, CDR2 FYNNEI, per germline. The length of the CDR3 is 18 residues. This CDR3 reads CASQAGGQVISYNSPLHF. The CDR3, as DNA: TGTGCCAGCCAGGCCGGGGGACAGGTCATCTCCTATAATTCACCCCTCCACTTT.

CDR3 sequence: CASSPSQGIKNTGELFF. The CDR3 DNA sequence: TGTGCCAGCTCACCATCCCAGGGCATTAAGAACACCGGGGAGCTGTTTTTT. V is TRBV18 and J is TRBJ2-2; D possibly corresponds to TRBD1 (5 bases). V dropped 2 bases and J dropped 1 base, with 14 bases sitting between them. The length of the CDR3 is 17 residues. Germline V gene data show CDR1 as KGHSH and CDR2 as LQKENI.

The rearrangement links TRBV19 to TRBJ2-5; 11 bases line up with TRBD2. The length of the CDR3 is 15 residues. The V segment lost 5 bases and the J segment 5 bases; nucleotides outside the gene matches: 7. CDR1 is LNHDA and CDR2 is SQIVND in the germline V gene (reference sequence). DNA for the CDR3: TGTGCCAGTAGTTCACTAGCGGGGGAGGGGGAGACCCAGTACTTC. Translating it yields CASSSLAGEGETQYF. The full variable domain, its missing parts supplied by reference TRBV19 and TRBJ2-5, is DGGITQSPKYLFRKEGQNVTLSCEQNLNHDAMYWYRQDPGQGLRLIYYSQIVNDFQKGDIAEGYSVSREKKESFPLTVTSAQKNPTAFYLCASSSLAGEGETQYFGPGTRLLVL.

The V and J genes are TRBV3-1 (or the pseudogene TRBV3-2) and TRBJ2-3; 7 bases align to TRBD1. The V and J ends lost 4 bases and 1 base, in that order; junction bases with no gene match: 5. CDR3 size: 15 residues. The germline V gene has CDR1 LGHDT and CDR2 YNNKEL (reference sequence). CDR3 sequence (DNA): TGTGCCAGCAGCCGGACAGGCCATGGCACAGATACGCAGTATTTT. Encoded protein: CASSRTGHGTDTQYF.

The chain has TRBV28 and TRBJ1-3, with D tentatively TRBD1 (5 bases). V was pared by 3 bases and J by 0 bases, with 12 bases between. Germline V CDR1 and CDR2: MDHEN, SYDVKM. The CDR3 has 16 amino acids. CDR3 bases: TGTGCCAGCAGTTTCTCCCCAGGGAACTCTGGAAACACCATATATTTT. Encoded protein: CASSFSPGNSGNTIYF.

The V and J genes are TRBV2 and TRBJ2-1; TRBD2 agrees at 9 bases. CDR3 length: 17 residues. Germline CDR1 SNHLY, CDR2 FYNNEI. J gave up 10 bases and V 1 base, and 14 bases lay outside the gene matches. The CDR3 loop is CASSEDPSGTLRDEQFF. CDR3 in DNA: TGTGCCAGCAGTGAAGACCCTAGCGGGACCCTTCGGGACGAGCAGTTCTTC.

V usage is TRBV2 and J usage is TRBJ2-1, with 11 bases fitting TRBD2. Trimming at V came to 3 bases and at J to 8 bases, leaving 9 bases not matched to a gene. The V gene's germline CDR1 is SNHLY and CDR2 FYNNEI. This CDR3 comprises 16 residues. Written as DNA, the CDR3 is TGTGCCAGCAGTGAGCGGGATAGCGGGGGGGCCGATGAGCAGTTCTTC. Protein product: CASSERDSGGADEQFF.

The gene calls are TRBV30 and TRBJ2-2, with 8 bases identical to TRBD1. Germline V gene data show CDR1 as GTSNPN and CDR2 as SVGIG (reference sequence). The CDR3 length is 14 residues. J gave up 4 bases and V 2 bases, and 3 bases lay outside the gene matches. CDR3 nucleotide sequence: TGTGCCTGGAGTTCAACAGGGGGCACCGGGGAGCTGTTTTTT. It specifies CAWSSTGGTGELFF.

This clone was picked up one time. CDR3 loop: CASSLRTGPYNEQFF. The CDR3 DNA sequence: TGTGCCAGCAGCTTGCGGACAGGTCCGTACAATGAGCAGTTCTTC. The V gene is TRBV5-5, the J gene TRBJ2-1; 7 bases line up with TRBD1. There are 15 residues in the CDR3. Germline V gene lookup returns CDR1 SGHKS and CDR2 YYEKEE (reference sequence). After removal of 1 base from V and 4 bases from J, the junction contained 5 bases not matched to a gene. The whole variable domain, filled in from reference TRBV5-5 and TRBJ2-1, reads DAGVTQSPTHLIKTRGQQVTLRCSPISGHKSVSWYQQVLGQGPQFIFQYYEKEERGRGNFPDRFSARQFPNYSSELNVNALLLGDSALYLCASSLRTGPYNEQFFGPGTRLTVL.

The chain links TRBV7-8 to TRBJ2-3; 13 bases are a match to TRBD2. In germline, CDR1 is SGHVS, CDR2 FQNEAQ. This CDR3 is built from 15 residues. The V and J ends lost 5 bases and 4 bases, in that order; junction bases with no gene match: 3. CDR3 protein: CASSLGLAGADTQYF. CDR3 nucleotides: TGTGCCAGCAGCCTCGGACTAGCGGGAGCAGATACGCAGTATTTT.

This CDR3 reads CAWNRGGNTEAFF. The CDR3 region has the DNA TGTGCCTGGAACAGGGGTGGGAACACTGAAGCTTTCTTT. The genes are TRBV30 and TRBJ1-1, with 7 bases that match TRBD1. Trimming cost V 4 bases and J 1 base; bases outside gene matches: 3. Germline CDR1 and CDR2: GTSNPN and SVGIG (reference sequence). CDR3 length equals 13 residues.

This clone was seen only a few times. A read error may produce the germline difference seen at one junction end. The CDR3 loop reads CASSLDWPKVPGVF. CDR3 DNA sequence: TGTGCCAGCAGCTTGGACTGGCCTAAGGTGCCTGGGGTCTTC. The rearrangement joins TRBV7-9 to TRBJ2-1; perhaps TRBD2 as D (5 bases). CDR1 and CDR2 (germline): SEHNR, FQNEAQ (reference sequence). The CDR3 loop spans 14 amino acids.

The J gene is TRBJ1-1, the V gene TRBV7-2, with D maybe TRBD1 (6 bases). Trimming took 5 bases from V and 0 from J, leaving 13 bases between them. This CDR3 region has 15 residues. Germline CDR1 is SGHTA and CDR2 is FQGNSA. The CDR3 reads CASSEDSNVNTEAFF. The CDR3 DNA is TGTGCCAGCAGCGAGGACAGCAACGTGAACACTGAAGCTTTCTTT. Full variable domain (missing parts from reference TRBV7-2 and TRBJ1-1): GAGVSQSPSNKVTEKGKDVELRCDPISGHTALYWYRQSLGQGLEFLIYFQGNSAPDKSGLPSDRFSAERTGGSVSTLTIQRTQQEDSAVYLCASSEDSNVNTEAFFGQGTRLTVV.

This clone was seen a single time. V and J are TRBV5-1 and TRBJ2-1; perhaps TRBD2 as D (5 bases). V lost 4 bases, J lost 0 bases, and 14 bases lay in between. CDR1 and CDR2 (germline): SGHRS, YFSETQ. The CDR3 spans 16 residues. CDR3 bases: TGCGCCAGCAGCCTGAGAGGGAGAAGCTCCTACAATGAGCAGTTCTTC. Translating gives CASSLRGRSSYNEQFF.

CDR3 nucleotide sequence: TGCGCCAGCAGCCAAGCTTCCATTATTGGGAGGCCAGGTCACGGGGAGCTGTTTTTT. Translating it yields CASSQASIIGRPGHGELFF. The rearrangement links TRBV4-1 to TRBJ2-2; a possible D gene is TRBD2 (6 bases). Trimming left V 1 base short and J 7 bases short, with 25 bases between. CDR1 MGHRA and CDR2 YSYEKL come from the germline V gene. The CDR3 has 19 residues.

The chain's CDR3 is CASSYAGAGLYGYTF. DNA for the CDR3: TGTGCCAGCAGCTACGCGGGGGCAGGATTATATGGCTACACCTTC. V usage is TRBV2 and J usage is TRBJ1-2; D is possibly TRBD1 (6 bases). Trimming pared 6 bases from V and 5 bases from J, leaving 19 bases between. The V gene's germline CDR1 is SNHLY and CDR2 FYNNEI. The CDR3 is made up of 15 amino acids.

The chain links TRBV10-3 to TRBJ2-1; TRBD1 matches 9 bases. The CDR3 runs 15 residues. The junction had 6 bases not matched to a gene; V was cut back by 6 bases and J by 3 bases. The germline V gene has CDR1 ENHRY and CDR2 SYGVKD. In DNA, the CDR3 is TGTGCCATCAGCGGGGGACAGGGTTACTACAATGAGCAGTTCTTC. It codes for CAISGGQGYYNEQFF.

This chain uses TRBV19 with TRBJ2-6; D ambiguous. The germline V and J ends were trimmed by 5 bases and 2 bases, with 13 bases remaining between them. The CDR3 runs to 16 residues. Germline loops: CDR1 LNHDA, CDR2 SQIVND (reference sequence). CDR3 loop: CASSSSKLPGANVLTF. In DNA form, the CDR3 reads TGTGCCAGTAGTTCCAGTAAACTACCTGGGGCCAACGTCCTGACTTTC.